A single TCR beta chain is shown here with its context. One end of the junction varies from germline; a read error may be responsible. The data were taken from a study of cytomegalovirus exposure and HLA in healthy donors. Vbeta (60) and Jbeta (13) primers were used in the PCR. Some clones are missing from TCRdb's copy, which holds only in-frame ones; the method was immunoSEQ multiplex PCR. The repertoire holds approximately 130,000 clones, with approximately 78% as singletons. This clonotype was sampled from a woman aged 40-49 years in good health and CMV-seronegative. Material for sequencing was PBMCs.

The CDR3 DNA reads TGTTCCAGCAGCTTAAGTCTAGCGGCGGTCACAGATACGCAGTATTTT. Translated: CSSSLSLAAVTDTQYF. The chain links TRBV7-9 to TRBJ2-3; TRBD2 matches 7 bases. Germline values: CDR1 SEHNR, CDR2 FQNEAQ (reference sequence). The CDR3 runs to 16 residues.